This T cell receptor beta chain was profiled in a study of blood T cell repertoires in COVID-19. Study details: Nucleic acid was either cDNA or gDNA, and it came from T cells, B-cell-depleted T cells, or PBMCs.

In Cohort 3, a recovered donor had either two negative PCRs, clearance, or symptom resolution. Germline V gene data show CDR1 as LGHNA and CDR2 as YSLEER. With 0 bases removed from V and 3 bases from J, the gap between germline ends came to 14 bases. CDR3 length: 16 amino acids. Sequencing was performed with immunoSEQ multiplex PCR; in TCRdb, only in-frame clones are kept and a portion is missing. Of over 200,000 clones listed, approximately 90% are singletons. This clonotype originated in a man between 25 and 39 years old who had recovered from COVID-19. Sequenced: PBMCs or T cells enriched from blood (not recorded which). This sequence joins TRBV4-3 and TRBJ1-1; D remains unclear. This CDR3 is CASSQDTGASDTEAFF. CDR3 in DNA: TGCGCCAGCAGCCAAGATACGGGAGCTTCTGACACTGAAGCTTTCTTT.